The table lists the clone carrying this T cell receptor beta chain with a few counts. Its antigen is unidentified. The sample comes from a study of T cell repertoires in cytomegalovirus infection. Study context: In public TCR beta signatures, there were indications of both CMV infection and matching HLA type.

Study-level findings and limits: People with CMV and the relevant HLA were identified by cumulative public TCR beta family frequency. The ex vivo response was dominated by HLA-C-restricted CMV-specific TCR beta clonotypes.

With 2 bases removed from V and 4 bases from J, the gap between germline ends came to 15 bases. This CDR3 has 15 amino acids. The germline gives CDR1 SGHVS, CDR2 FNYEAQ. TCRdb ran MiXCR on the reads and lists one entry per CDR3 protein. Of around 630,000 distinct CDR3 sequences listed, about 24% are singletons. The genes are TRBV7-6 and TRBJ2-7; weak D call: TRBD2 (5 bases). Sequencing used CD8+ T cells from PBMCs. The clonotype was recovered from a human donor in good health (CMV status not recorded). Some clones in this sample may be carry-over from other donors' samples. This chain's CDR3 is CASSLRPGDFYEQYF. CDR3 DNA: TGTGCCAGCAGCTTACGGCCCGGGGATTTTTACGAGCAGTACTTC.